These 27 T cell receptor beta chains originate from one sample sequenced in a study of blood T cell repertoires in COVID-19. The repertoire was sequenced with immunoSEQ multiplex PCR; TCRdb's copy has only in-frame clones and lacks some. The table shows about 100,000 clones, with about four fifths occurring only once. Source material: peripheral blood. The source is a human donor in a cohort sampled during active COVID-19.

This clone came up once. The chain has TRBV7-2 and TRBJ2-3; TRBD2 aligns across 8 bases. CDR1 is SGHTA and CDR2 is FQGNSA in the germline V gene. V trimming: 2 bases; J trimming: 3 bases; junction bases outside the gene matches: 10. CDR3 length: 17 residues. The CDR3 sequence: CASSLRPGGGRTDTQYF. In DNA form, the CDR3 reads TGTGCCAGCAGCTTAAGGCCCGGTGGCGGGAGGACAGATACGCAGTATTTT.

The chain couples TRBV24-1 to TRBJ2-2, with TRBD1 matching over 9 bases. Unmatched junction bases numbered 6, after V lost 2 bases and J lost 6 bases. In germline, CDR1 is KGHDR, CDR2 SFDVKD. The CDR3 extends over 16 amino acids. The CDR3 reads CATSDSRTGEAGELFF. The CDR3 DNA reads as TGTGCCACCAGTGATTCTCGGACAGGGGAGGCCGGGGAGCTGTTTTTT.

In its sample, this clone was seen once. The V call is TRBV15, the J call TRBJ2-5; weak D call: TRBD2 (6 bases). The CDR3 sequence is 12 residues long. The V end was cut by 3 bases, the J end by 7 bases, with 9 bases between. CDR1 and CDR2 from the germline V gene are LNHNV and YYDKDF (reference sequence). CDR3: CATSRDSGTQYF. The CDR3 DNA is TGTGCCACCAGCAGGGATAGCGGGACCCAGTACTTC.

CDR3 DNA: TGTGCCAGCTCACCTTCCGGAGCGGCCAACACCGGGGAGCTGTTTTTT. It yields the protein CASSPSGAANTGELFF. The V and J genes are TRBV18 and TRBJ2-2; D perhaps matches TRBD2 (5 bases). The V end lost 3 bases, the J end lost 2 bases, and 13 bases lay between the germline ends. CDR1 and CDR2 from the germline V gene are KGHSH and LQKENI. This CDR3 contains 16 residues.

The rearrangement joins TRBV27 to TRBJ2-1; 9 bases fit TRBD2. V dropped 3 bases and J dropped 4; count of bases not matched to a gene: 7. The CDR3 length is 16 residues. Germline V gene data show CDR1 as MNHEY and CDR2 as SMNVEV (reference sequence). The CDR3 loop reads CASSFGSGGVYNEQFF. The DNA of the CDR3 is TGTGCCAGCAGTTTTGGTAGCGGGGGAGTTTACAATGAGCAGTTCTTC.

The chain uses TRBV10-1 and TRBJ2-7; D gene unclear. Germline loops: CDR1 WNHNN, CDR2 SYGVQD (reference sequence). Trimming took 6 bases from V and 3 from J, leaving 15 bases between them. This CDR3 region has 14 residues. CDR3 sequence reads: CASSANSKYYEQYF. CDR3 nucleotide sequence: TGCGCCAGCAGCGCCAACTCTAAATACTACGAGCAGTACTTC.

The chain combines TRBV7-9 with TRBJ2-7; D unresolved. Germline CDR1 reads SEHNR; CDR2 reads FQNEAQ (reference sequence). Trimming took 5 bases from V and 6 from J, leaving 11 bases between them. The CDR3 is made up of 12 amino acids. CDR3 DNA: TGTGCCAGCAGCGTCTTAGAGGCCGAGCAGTACTTC. It codes for CASSVLEAEQYF.

This chain links TRBV4-2 with TRBJ2-1, with 11 positions matching TRBD2. Looked up from germline, CDR1 is LGHNA and CDR2 is YNFKEQ. V was pared by 2 bases and J by 8 bases, with 11 bases of the junction left unmatched. This CDR3 contains 17 residues. Here the CDR3 reads CASSQRGTSGRGDEQFF. CDR3 in DNA: TGTGCCAGCAGCCAAAGGGGTACTAGCGGGAGAGGGGATGAGCAGTTCTTC.

This clone was observed a few times. The rearrangement links TRBV20-1 to TRBJ2-7; perhaps TRBD2 as D (6 bases). The CDR3 covers 17 residues. Trimming removed 3 bases from V and 5 bases from J, with 26 bases in between. In germline, CDR1 is DFQATT, CDR2 SNEGSKA (reference sequence). The CDR3 loop is CSASLALWGTGRNEQYF. CDR3 in DNA: TGCAGTGCTAGTCTCGCCCTTTGGGGGACTGGGAGAAACGAGCAGTACTTC.

The J gene is TRBJ1-1, the V gene TRBV30; D call uncertain. The germline CDR1 and CDR2 sequences are GTSNPN and SVGIG (reference sequence). CDR3 size: 13 residues. V shed 6 bases and J shed 4 bases, with 15 bases lying between them. The CDR3 coding sequence is TGTGCCTGTCTCATTCCCTCCAGCACTGAAGCTTTCTTT. Protein sequence: CACLIPSSTEAFF.

The chain combines TRBV4-3 with TRBJ2-2; D is unclear. Germline values: CDR1 LGHNA, CDR2 YSLEER. The CDR3 is made up of 16 amino acids. V lost 0 bases to trimming and J lost 2 bases, with 10 bases between them. CDR3 protein: CASSQDGHRNTGELFF. CDR3 in DNA: TGCGCCAGCAGCCAAGATGGGCACCGAAACACCGGGGAGCTGTTTTTT.

This sequence joins TRBV29-1 and TRBJ2-1; 14 bases are a match to TRBD2. The ends lost 3 bases at V and 9 bases at J; junction bases unmatched: 16. Germline CDR1 and CDR2: SQVTM and ANQGSEA. The CDR3 length is 18 residues. The CDR3 DNA reads TGCAGCGTTGACCACAGAGATCGAGGACTAGCGGGAGGTTTTGAGCAGTTCTTC. This sequence encodes CSVDHRDRGLAGGFEQFF.

V is TRBV7-2 and J is TRBJ2-7; D is perhaps TRBD2 (6 bases). Germline V gene data show CDR1 as SGHTA and CDR2 as FQGNSA. The CDR3 contains 14 residues. V was shortened by 0 bases and J by 2 bases, with 8 bases between the two germline ends. CDR3 residues: CASSLASGTYEQYF. The DNA for the CDR3 is TGTGCCAGCAGCTTAGCTAGCGGAACCTACGAGCAGTACTTC.

This clone was picked up a small number of times. The rearrangement links TRBV20-1 to TRBJ1-1, with 10 bases matching TRBD1. From germline, CDR1 is DFQATT and CDR2 SNEGSKA (reference sequence). V gave up 3 bases and J gave up 10 bases; unmatched junction bases: 5. The CDR3 contains 12 residues. CDR3 sequence (DNA): TGCAGTGCTAGTTGGGGGGACAGGGGAGCTTTCTTT. Its protein product is CSASWGDRGAFF.

There are many counts of this clone. The V call is TRBV4-2, the J call TRBJ2-1, with D tentatively TRBD2 (6 bases). The CDR3 spans 14 residues. Germline V gene sequence: CDR1 LGHNA, CDR2 YNFKEQ. With 4 bases removed from V and 8 bases from J, the gap between germline ends came to 15 bases. For the CDR3, the DNA is TGTGCCAGCAGCCCGAAGGAGGGCCGGGATGAGCAGTTCTTC. Protein: CASSPKEGRDEQFF.

In this sample, this clone turned up once. V is TRBV6-5 and J is TRBJ2-7; 7 nucleotides match TRBD1. V lost 0 bases to trimming and J lost 2 bases; unmatched junction nucleotides: 4. The V gene's germline CDR1 is MNHEY and CDR2 SVGAGI. CDR3 length equals 15 residues. CDR3 coding DNA: TGTGCCAGCAGTTACTCGGGGACAGCCACCTACGAGCAGTACTTC. This gives the protein CASSYSGTATYEQYF.

This rearrangement joins TRBV5-4 to TRBJ2-5; 7 nucleotides align to TRBD2. Germline-derived CDR1 and CDR2 are SGHNT and YYREEE (reference sequence). The trim removed 4 bases at V and 0 bases at J, leaving 9 bases unmatched. The CDR3 has 16 residues. In DNA, the CDR3 is TGTGCCAGCAGCAAATGGGACTACAACCACCAAGAGACCCAGTACTTC. Protein sequence: CASSKWDYNHQETQYF. Combining the CDR3 with reference TRBV5-4 and TRBJ2-5 gives the whole variable domain ETGVTQSPTHLIKTRGQQVTLRCSSQSGHNTVSWYQQALGQGPQFIFQYYREEENGRGNFPPRFSGLQFPNYSSELNVNALELDDSALYLCASSKWDYNHQETQYFGPGTRLLVL.

This chain joins TRBV5-1 and TRBJ2-7; TRBD2 matches 9 bases. The ends lost 5 bases at V and 4 bases at J; junction bases unmatched: 10. The length of the CDR3 is 15 residues. Per the germline V gene, CDR1 is SGHRS and CDR2 is YFSETQ. The CDR3 sequence is CASRLLTSGSYEQYF. CDR3 in DNA: TGCGCCAGCAGACTACTTACTAGCGGGTCTTACGAGCAGTACTTC.

This clone came up a few times. V is TRBV7-9 and J is TRBJ2-1, with 8 bases that match TRBD2. Germline-derived CDR1 and CDR2 are SEHNR and FQNEAQ (reference sequence). V lost 8 bases, J lost 8 bases, and 8 bases stayed unmatched. The CDR3 spans 13 residues. In DNA, the CDR3 is TGTGCCAGCGAAGCGGGAGCGGTCGATGAGCAGTTCTTC. Protein sequence: CASEAGAVDEQFF. The full variable domain, with the rest looked up from reference TRBV7-9 and TRBJ2-1, is DTGVSQNPRHKITKRGQNVTFRCDPISEHNRLYWYRQTLGQGPEFLTYFQNEAQLEKSRLLSDRFSAERPKGSFSTLEIQRTEQGDSAMYLCASEAGAVDEQFFGPGTRLTVL.

The gene calls are TRBV6-5 and TRBJ2-1; the match to TRBD2 covers 14 bases. Trimming removed 5 bases from V and 9 bases from J; junction bases left unmatched: 6. Germline CDR1 MNHEY, CDR2 SVGAGI. The CDR3 is 15 amino acids. As DNA, the CDR3 is TGTGCCAGCAGTAGGGGACTAGCGGGAGTTGGTGAGCAGTTCTTC. Its protein is CASSRGLAGVGEQFF.

This chain joins TRBV18 and TRBJ2-7, with D maybe TRBD1 (5 bases). This CDR3 has 14 residues. Germline CDR1 and CDR2: KGHSH and LQKENI. Trimming removed 3 bases at V and 0 bases at J, with 9 bases between. The DNA for the CDR3 is TGTGCCAGCTCACCCGAAGACAGCTCCTACGAGCAGTACTTC. It is translated as CASSPEDSSYEQYF.

The CDR3 here is CASSIGLAGMEFF. The DNA for the CDR3 is TGTGCCAGCAGCATCGGACTAGCGGGAATGGAGTTCTTC. The J gene is TRBJ2-1, the V gene TRBV7-3; 12 nucleotides match TRBD2. The CDR3 has 13 amino acids. In germline, CDR1 is SGHTA, CDR2 FQGTGA. After removal of 5 bases from V and 14 bases from J, the junction contained 7 bases not matched to a gene.

This chain connects TRBV5-1 to TRBJ2-5, with TRBD2 identical over 8 bases. In germline, CDR1 is SGHRS, CDR2 YFSETQ. This CDR3 is 15 amino acids long. V shed 4 bases, J shed 5 bases, and the junction held 10 bases outside the gene matches. The CDR3 reads CASSPILAGLETQYF. In DNA form, the CDR3 reads TGCGCCAGCAGCCCCATCCTAGCGGGTCTTGAGACCCAGTACTTC. Complete variable domain (other parts from reference TRBV5-1 and TRBJ2-5): KAGVTQTPRYLIKTRGQQVTLSCSPISGHRSVSWYQQTPGQGLQFLFEYFSETQRNKGNFPGRFSGRQFSNSRSEMNVSTLELGDSALYLCASSPILAGLETQYFGPGTRLLVL.

This sequence joins TRBV5-1 and TRBJ2-3, with D possibly matching TRBD1 (5 bases). The CDR3 loop spans 15 amino acids. The germline gives CDR1 SGHRS, CDR2 YFSETQ. With 1 base removed from V and 2 bases from J, the gap between germline ends came to 11 bases. CDR3 DNA sequence: TGCGCCAGCAGCTTGTATAGGGGCAACACAGATACGCAGTATTTT. Its translation: CASSLYRGNTDTQYF.

This chain joins TRBV28 and TRBJ1-3; possible D gene TRBD1, 6 bases. The CDR3 consists of 17 residues. Trimming removed 7 bases at V and 0 bases at J, with 19 bases between. Germline CDR1 and CDR2: MDHEN and SYDVKM. The CDR3 reads CASIRAGATYSGNTIYF. Written as DNA, the CDR3 is TGTGCCAGCATCCGGGCAGGGGCGACCTACTCTGGAAACACCATATATTTT.

V and J are TRBV28 and TRBJ2-7; possibly TRBD1 for D (5 bases). Germline CDR1 and CDR2: MDHEN and SYDVKM. The V end lost 6 bases, the J end lost 2 bases, and 20 bases lay between the germline ends. This CDR3 is 16 amino acids long. The CDR3 bases are TGTGCCAGCAGCCCACCCGGACAACCTGGAGCCTACGAGCAGTACTTC. Encoded protein: CASSPPGQPGAYEQYF.

The chain recombines TRBV20-1 with TRBJ2-7, with TRBD1 matching over 7 bases. V lost 4 bases and J lost 6; bases outside the gene matches: 3. Germline CDR1 and CDR2: DFQATT and SNEGSKA (reference sequence). The CDR3 is made up of 11 amino acids. The DNA for the CDR3 is TGCAGTGCTACTGACAGGGCCGAGCAGTACTTC. Encoded protein: CSATDRAEQYF.